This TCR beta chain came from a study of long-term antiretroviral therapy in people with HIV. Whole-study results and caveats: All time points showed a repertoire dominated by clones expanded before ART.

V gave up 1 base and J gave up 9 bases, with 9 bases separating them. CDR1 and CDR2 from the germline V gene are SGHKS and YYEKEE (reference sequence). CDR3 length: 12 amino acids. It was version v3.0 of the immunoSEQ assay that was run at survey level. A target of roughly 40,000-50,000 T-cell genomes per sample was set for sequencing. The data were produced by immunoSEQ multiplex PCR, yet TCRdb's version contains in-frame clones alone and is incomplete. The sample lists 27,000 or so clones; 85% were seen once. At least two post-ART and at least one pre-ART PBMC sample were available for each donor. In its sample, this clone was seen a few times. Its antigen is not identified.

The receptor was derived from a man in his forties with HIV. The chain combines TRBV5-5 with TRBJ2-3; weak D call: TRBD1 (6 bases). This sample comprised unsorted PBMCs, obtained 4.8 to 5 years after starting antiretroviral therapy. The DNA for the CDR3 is TGTGCCAGCAGCTTGACAGGGTACACGCAGTATTTT. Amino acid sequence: CASSLTGYTQYF. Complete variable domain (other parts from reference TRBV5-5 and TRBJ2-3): DAGVTQSPTHLIKTRGQQVTLRCSPISGHKSVSWYQQVLGQGPQFIFQYYEKEERGRGNFPDRFSARQFPNYSSELNVNALLLGDSALYLCASSLTGYTQYFGPGTRLTVL.